The 19 T cell receptor beta chains reported below all come from one sample, sequenced in a study of blood T cell repertoires in COVID-19. Assay: immunoSEQ multiplex PCR; the TCRdb copy retains only in-frame clones and omits some. The sample carries 200,000 to 250,000 clones, over 80% recorded once. Source material: PBMCs or T cells enriched from blood (not recorded which). Receptors originate from a man in his forties or fifties who had been exposed to COVID-19.

The J gene is TRBJ2-2, the V gene TRBV11-3, with TRBD1 matching over 11 bases. This CDR3 has 18 residues. V was clipped by 4 bases and J by 4 bases; unmatched bases: 11. CDR1 and CDR2 (germline): SGHNT, YENEEA. The CDR3 protein is CASSSHFAGQGGTGELFF. CDR3 DNA sequence: TGTGCCAGCAGCTCCCACTTCGCGGGACAGGGGGGCACCGGGGAGCTGTTTTTT.

The gene calls are TRBV18 and TRBJ2-7; 8 nucleotides agree with TRBD1. CDR1 is KGHSH, CDR2 LQKENI, per germline. Trimming at V came to 3 bases and at J to 3 bases, leaving 10 bases not matched to a gene. This CDR3 is built from 16 residues. DNA for the CDR3: TGTGCCAGCTCACCTCCTCCGGGACAGGAAAACTACGAGCAGTACTTC. It codes for CASSPPPGQENYEQYF.

This chain links TRBV28 with TRBJ2-2; TRBD2 matches 9 bases. There are 17 residues in the CDR3. V lost 4 bases and J lost 6; bases outside the gene matches: 12. Germline-derived CDR1 and CDR2 are MDHEN and SYDVKM. CDR3: CASSSPGREGRAGELFF. The CDR3 DNA sequence: TGTGCCAGCAGTTCCCCCGGGCGGGAGGGCCGGGCCGGGGAGCTGTTTTTT.

J is TRBJ1-2 and V is TRBV11-2, with 10 nucleotides matching TRBD1. The CDR3 is 16 residues long. Germline values: CDR1 SGHAT, CDR2 FQNNGV. V trimming: 5 bases; J trimming: 5 bases; junction bases outside the gene matches: 11. CDR3: CASSPRRSDRGYGYTF. In DNA form, the CDR3 reads TGTGCCAGCAGCCCTAGGAGGTCGGACAGGGGGTATGGCTACACCTTC.

This clone was seen once. This chain connects TRBV30 to TRBJ1-1; tentative D call: TRBD1 (5 bases). CDR1 is GTSNPN, CDR2 SVGIG, per germline (reference sequence). The length of the CDR3 is 12 residues. V lost 3 bases, J lost 5 bases, and 10 bases lay in between. The CDR3: CAWSEGRTEAFF. CDR3 nucleotide sequence: TGTGCCTGGAGCGAGGGGAGGACTGAAGCTTTCTTT.

This clone came up a few times. This chain links TRBV6-5 with TRBJ2-7; unclear D gene. From germline, CDR1 is MNHEY and CDR2 SVGAGI. The V end lost 0 bases, the J end lost 1 base, and 7 bases lay between the germline ends. This CDR3 comprises 14 residues. The chain's CDR3 is CASSYSPNSYEQYF. The CDR3, as DNA: TGTGCCAGCAGTTACTCGCCTAATTCCTACGAGCAGTACTTC.

This chain links TRBV19 with TRBJ2-4, with TRBD1 identical over 7 bases. V lost 4 bases to trimming and J lost 5 bases; unmatched junction nucleotides: 8. In germline, CDR1 is LNHDA, CDR2 SQIVND (reference sequence). The CDR3 covers 15 residues. CDR3 sequence: CASSTIQGSENIQYF. For the CDR3, the DNA is TGTGCCAGTAGTACAATACAGGGGTCGGAAAACATTCAGTACTTC.

The CDR3 region has the DNA TGTGCCAGCAGTTACCAGGGTTGGGAAACTGAAGCTTTCTTT. It encodes CASSYQGWETEAFF. The chain couples TRBV6-5 to TRBJ1-1, with D tentatively TRBD1 (5 bases). The CDR3 sequence is 14 residues long. Trimming shortened V by 2 bases and J by 5 bases, and 12 bases separated the two germline ends. Germline loops: CDR1 MNHEY, CDR2 SVGAGI.

This clone was seen only once. This chain uses TRBV4-2 with TRBJ1-1, with TRBD1 as a possible D gene (5 bases). This CDR3 has 16 residues. Trimming cost V 0 bases and J 1 base, with 12 bases left between them. Germline CDR1 LGHNA, CDR2 YNFKEQ. CDR3 sequence (DNA): TGTGCCAGCAGCCAAGATAGTAAGGGGCGGAACACTGAAGCTTTCTTT. It codes for CASSQDSKGRNTEAFF.

The chain is built from TRBV5-6 and TRBJ1-1; 9 bases agree with TRBD1. Trimming removed 2 bases from V and 5 bases from J; junction bases left unmatched: 4. Germline V CDR1 and CDR2: SGHDT, YYEEEE. This CDR3 has 14 residues. CDR3: CASSLQGALTEAFF. CDR3 nucleotide sequence: TGTGCCAGCAGCTTACAGGGGGCTTTGACTGAAGCTTTCTTT. The full variable domain, its missing parts supplied by reference TRBV5-6 and TRBJ1-1, is DAGVTQSPTHLIKTRGQQVTLRCSPKSGHDTVSWYQQALGQGPQFIFQYYEEEERQRGNFPDRFSGHQFPNYSSELNVNALLLGDSALYLCASSLQGALTEAFFGQGTRLTVV.

Here the CDR3 DNA reads TGTGCCAGCAGCCCCTTGGGGGGAGGCGGTGAGACCCAGTACTTC. As protein: CASSPLGGGGETQYF. The V call is TRBV2, the J call TRBJ2-5, with a possible D match to TRBD2 (6 bases). The germline V gene has CDR1 SNHLY and CDR2 FYNNEI. Trimming removed 6 bases from V and 5 bases from J, with 19 bases in between. The CDR3 has 15 residues.

Comments on this clone: At the DNA level, this CDR3 is encoded by other sequences in the same sample as well. The V gene is TRBV5-1, the J gene TRBJ1-2; TRBD1 matches at 11 bases. This CDR3 spans 14 amino acids. Germline V lookup: CDR1 SGHRS, CDR2 YFSETQ. Trimming at V came to 0 bases and at J to 7 bases, leaving 2 bases not matched to a gene. DNA for the CDR3: TGCGCCAGCAGCTTGGGGACAGGGGGCTCTGGCTACACCTTC. This translates into CASSLGTGGSGYTF.

In its sample, this clone was seen once. The gene calls are TRBV24-1 and TRBJ1-4, with TRBD1 identical over 9 bases. CDR1 and CDR2 from the germline V gene are KGHDR and SFDVKD. The CDR3 is made up of 12 amino acids. Unmatched junction bases numbered 1, after V lost 9 bases and J lost 6 bases. The DNA for the CDR3 is TGTGCCACCCGGGACAGGGATGAAAAACTGTTTTTT. As protein: CATRDRDEKLFF.

The rearrangement joins TRBV19 to TRBJ1-5; tentative D call: TRBD1 (5 bases). The CDR3 is 12 amino acids. The V and J ends lost 8 bases and 6 bases respectively, with 11 bases between them. Germline CDR1 LNHDA, CDR2 SQIVND (reference sequence). The CDR3 sequence is CASRRGGQPQHF. In DNA form, the CDR3 reads TGTGCCAGTCGGAGGGGCGGTCAGCCCCAGCATTTT.

The count of this clone is one. This CDR3 reads CASSLGGRAGNEQFF. The CDR3 coding sequence is TGTGCCAGCAGTTTAGGCGGGAGGGCCGGTAATGAGCAGTTCTTC. The chain has TRBV28 and TRBJ2-1; 9 bases agree with TRBD2. V gave up 2 bases and J gave up 7 bases; unmatched junction bases: 6. The germline V gene encodes CDR1 MDHEN and CDR2 SYDVKM. CDR3 length: 15 amino acids.

The chain joins TRBV28 to TRBJ1-5; 7 positions match TRBD1. V was pared by 6 bases and J by 5 bases, with 10 bases of the junction left unmatched. Germline V gene sequence: CDR1 MDHEN, CDR2 SYDVKM. This CDR3 has 15 residues. The CDR3 spells CASSPGTDSYQPQHF. The CDR3 coding sequence is TGTGCCAGCAGCCCAGGGACAGATTCATATCAGCCCCAGCATTTT.

The chain is built from TRBV2 and TRBJ2-2, with 9 nucleotides matching TRBD1. V lost 7 bases and J lost 0; bases outside the gene matches: 3. CDR1 SNHLY and CDR2 FYNNEI come from the germline V gene. The CDR3 consists of 15 residues. DNA for the CDR3: TGTGCCAGCACTCGGACAGGGGCGAACACCGGGGAGCTGTTTTTT. This codes for CASTRTGANTGELFF.

The V gene is TRBV19, the J gene TRBJ2-2; D ambiguous. This CDR3 region has 14 residues. From germline, CDR1 is LNHDA and CDR2 SQIVND (reference sequence). Trimming removed 1 base at V and 3 bases at J, with 6 bases between. CDR3 loop: CASSIGSYTGELFF. The CDR3 coding sequence is TGTGCCAGTAGTATAGGCAGTTACACCGGGGAGCTGTTTTTT.

This clone has just one count. J is TRBJ1-5 and V is TRBV9; the D gene is possibly TRBD1 (5 bases). V lost 0 bases to trimming and J lost 1 base, with 8 bases between them. There are 15 residues in the CDR3. The V gene's germline CDR1 is SGDLS and CDR2 YYNGEE. CDR3 region: CASSVGQGSNQPQHF. CDR3 DNA: TGTGCCAGCAGCGTAGGTCAGGGAAGCAATCAGCCCCAGCATTTT.